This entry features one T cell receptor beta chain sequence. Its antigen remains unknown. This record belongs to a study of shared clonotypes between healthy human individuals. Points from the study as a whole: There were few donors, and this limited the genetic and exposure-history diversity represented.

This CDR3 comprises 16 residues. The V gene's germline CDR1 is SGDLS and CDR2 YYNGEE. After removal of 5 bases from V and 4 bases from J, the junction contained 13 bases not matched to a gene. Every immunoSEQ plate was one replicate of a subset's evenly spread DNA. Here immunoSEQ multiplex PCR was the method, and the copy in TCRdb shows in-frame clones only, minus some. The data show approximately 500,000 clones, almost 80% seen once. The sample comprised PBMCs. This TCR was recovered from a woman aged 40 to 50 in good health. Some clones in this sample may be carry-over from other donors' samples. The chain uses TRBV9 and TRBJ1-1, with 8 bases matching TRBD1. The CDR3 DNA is TGTGCCAGCAGGGAATCCCCCTTGGACAGGGTCACTGAAGCTTTCTTT. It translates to CASRESPLDRVTEAFF.